This T cell receptor beta chain was found in a study of T cell repertoires in cytomegalovirus infection (dated by TCRdb to about 2019). Background for the entire study: Peptide stimulations targeted recently identified HLA-C-restricted CMV epitopes, whose presentation resists viral immunomodulation, together with well-studied HLA-B-restricted epitopes. Because public TCR beta signatures pointed to carriage of CMV infection together with the matching HLA type, the HLA type of each donor mattered for the analysis. The study at large found these results: In both this cohort and an independent roughly 350-donor cohort, the cumulative frequency of public TCR beta family members distinguished carriers of CMV infection plus the relevant HLA type. In the ex vivo response, HLA-C-restricted CMV-specific TCR beta clonotypes were dominant, and in two of eight donors the single most frequent clonotype came from this HLA-C-restricted group.

The treatment or condition label of this sample denotes: in vitro stimulation with specific CMV peptide epitopes to enrich CMV-specific T cells. The CDR1 and CDR2 encoded by the germline V gene (reference sequence) are MNHNY and SVGAGI. Reading from cysteine to phenylalanine, the CDR3 counts 15 amino acids. Left in the record is the CDR3 DNA by itself, 45 bases read in frame from the first base. V is pruned by 8 bases and J by 6 bases, leaving 14 bases of the junction without a gene match. The data were produced on an Illumina HiSeq 1500. The raw public reads went through TCRdb reprocessing: fastp at Q25, MiXCR clone calling, in-frame beta chains kept. CDR3 protein duplicates are merged, each entry listing the most common genes and DNA. The sample profile shows around 750,000 distinct CDR3 sequences; approximately 32% of them were found once. Of the sample, roughly 12% falls within the top ten clones.

Points on this clonotype: What this receptor recognizes is not known. No qualities accompany the bases; no much larger clone lies one base away.

The clonotype was recovered from a human donor in good health (CMV status not recorded). Some clones in this sample may be carry-over from other donors' samples. This sequence uses TRBV6-6 and TRBJ1-1, with 8 bases in between that match TRBD1. The source was cultured CD8+ T cells from PBMCs, collected from culture after CMV antigen stimulation. The CDR3 protein is CASVPLDRVFAEAFF. The DNA reads as follows: TGTGCCAGCGTCCCATTGGACAGGGTCTTCGCTGAAGCTTTCTTT.